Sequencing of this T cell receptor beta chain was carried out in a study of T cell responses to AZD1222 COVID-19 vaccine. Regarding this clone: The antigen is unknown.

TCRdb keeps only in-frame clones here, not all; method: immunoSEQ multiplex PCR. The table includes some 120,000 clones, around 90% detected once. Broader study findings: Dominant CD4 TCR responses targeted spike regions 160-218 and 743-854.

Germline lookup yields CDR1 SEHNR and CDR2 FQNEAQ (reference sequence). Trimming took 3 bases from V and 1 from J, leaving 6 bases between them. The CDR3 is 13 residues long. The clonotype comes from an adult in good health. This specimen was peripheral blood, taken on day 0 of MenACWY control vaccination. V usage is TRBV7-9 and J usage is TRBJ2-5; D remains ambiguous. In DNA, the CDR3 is TGTGCCAGCAGCTTTGGCAGCCAAGAGACCCAGTACTTC. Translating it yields CASSFGSQETQYF.